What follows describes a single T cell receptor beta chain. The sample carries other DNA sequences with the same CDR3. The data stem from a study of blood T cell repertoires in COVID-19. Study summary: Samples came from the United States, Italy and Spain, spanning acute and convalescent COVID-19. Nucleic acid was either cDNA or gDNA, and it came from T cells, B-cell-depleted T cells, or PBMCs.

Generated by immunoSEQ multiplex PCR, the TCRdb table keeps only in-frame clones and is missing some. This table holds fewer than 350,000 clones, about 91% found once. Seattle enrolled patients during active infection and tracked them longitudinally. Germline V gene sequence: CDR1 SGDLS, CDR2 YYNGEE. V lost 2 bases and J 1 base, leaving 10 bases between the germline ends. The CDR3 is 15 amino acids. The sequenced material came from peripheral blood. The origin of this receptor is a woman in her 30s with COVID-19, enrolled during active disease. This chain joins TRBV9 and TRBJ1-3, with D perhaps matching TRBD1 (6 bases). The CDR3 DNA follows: TGTGCCAGCAGCGTGGGGGGGCAGTCTGGAAACACCATATATTTT. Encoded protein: CASSVGGQSGNTIYF.